This entry is about one T cell receptor beta chain. Its antigen is not known. The data derive from a study of T cell responses to AZD1222 COVID-19 vaccine. Findings and limits, study-wide: Mostly white British, mostly female donors; authors suggested clonal diversity may be underestimated. The study sampled repertoires only after the peak T cell response. Reportedly, nearly half the spike-specific TCRs target unmutated variant regions.

The V and J ends lost 0 bases and 4 bases respectively, with 12 bases between them. Germline values: CDR1 SQVTM, CDR2 ANQGSEA. The CDR3 covers 15 residues. The table came from immunoSEQ multiplex PCR; TCRdb's copy has only in-frame clones and leaves some out. The sample holds 140,000 or so clones, roughly nine tenths seen once. The specimen comprised peripheral blood, sampled 28 days after the second dose of the MenACWY control vaccine. V gene TRBV29-1 combines with J gene TRBJ2-2; tentatively, D is TRBD1 (5 bases). This clonotype was obtained from an adult who received the MenACWY meningococcal vaccine as a control. The CDR3 here is CSVEDRQGSTGELFF. CDR3 DNA: TGCAGCGTTGAAGATAGGCAGGGAAGCACCGGGGAGCTGTTTTTT.